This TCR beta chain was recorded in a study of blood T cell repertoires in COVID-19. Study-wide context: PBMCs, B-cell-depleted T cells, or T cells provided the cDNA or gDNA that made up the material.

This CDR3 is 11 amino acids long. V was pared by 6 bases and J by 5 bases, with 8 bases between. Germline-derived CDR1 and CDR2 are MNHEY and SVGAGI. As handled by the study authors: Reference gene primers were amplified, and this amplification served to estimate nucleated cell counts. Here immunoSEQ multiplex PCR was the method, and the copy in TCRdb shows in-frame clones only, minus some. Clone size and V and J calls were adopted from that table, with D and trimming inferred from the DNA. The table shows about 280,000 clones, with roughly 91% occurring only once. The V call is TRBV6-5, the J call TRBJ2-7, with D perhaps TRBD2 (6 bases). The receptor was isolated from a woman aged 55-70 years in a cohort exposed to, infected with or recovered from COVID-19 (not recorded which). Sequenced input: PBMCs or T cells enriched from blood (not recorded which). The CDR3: CASSQRDEQYF. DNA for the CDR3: TGTGCCAGCAGCCAGCGGGACGAGCAGTACTTC.